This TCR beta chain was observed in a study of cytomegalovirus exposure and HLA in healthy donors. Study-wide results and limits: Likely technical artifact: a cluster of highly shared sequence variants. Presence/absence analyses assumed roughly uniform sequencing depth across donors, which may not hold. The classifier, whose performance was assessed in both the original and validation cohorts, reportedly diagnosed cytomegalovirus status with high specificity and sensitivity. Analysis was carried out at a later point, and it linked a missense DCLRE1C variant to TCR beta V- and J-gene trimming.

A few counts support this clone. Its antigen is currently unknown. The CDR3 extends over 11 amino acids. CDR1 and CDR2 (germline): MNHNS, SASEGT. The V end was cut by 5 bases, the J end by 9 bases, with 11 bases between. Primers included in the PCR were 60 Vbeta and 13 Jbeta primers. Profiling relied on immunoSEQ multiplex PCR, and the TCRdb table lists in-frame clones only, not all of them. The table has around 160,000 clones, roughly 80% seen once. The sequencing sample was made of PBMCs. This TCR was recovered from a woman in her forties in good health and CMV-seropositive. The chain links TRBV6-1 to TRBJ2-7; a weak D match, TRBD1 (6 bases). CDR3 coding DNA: TGTGCCAGCAGTCCAGACAGGCGGCAGTACTTC. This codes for CASSPDRRQYF.